These 18 T cell receptor beta chains originate from one sample sequenced in a study of T cell repertoires in cytomegalovirus infection. MiXCR, applied by TCRdb to the reads, yields one record per CDR3 protein. The sample holds 150,000 to 200,000 distinct CDR3 sequences, approximately 9.6% seen once. What was sequenced was PBMCs. These TCRs come from a human donor in good health (CMV status not recorded). Some clones in this sample may be carry-over from other donors' samples.

This chain uses TRBV20-1 with TRBJ1-3; no clear D gene. The CDR3 consists of 14 residues. Trimming cost V 3 bases and J 2 bases, with 11 bases left between them. Germline lookup yields CDR1 DFQATT and CDR2 SNEGSKA (reference sequence). As DNA, the CDR3 is TGCAGTGCTAGTTTGGAGAATGCTGGAAACACCATATATTTT. This codes for CSASLENAGNTIYF.

The chain links TRBV30 to TRBJ2-7, with TRBD2 matching over 7 bases. The V and J ends lost 2 bases and 2 bases, in that order; junction bases with no gene match: 6. The CDR3 is 14 residues long. Germline CDR1 and CDR2: GTSNPN and SVGIG (reference sequence). The CDR3 region is CAWSSSGGTYEQYF. The CDR3 region has the DNA TGTGCCTGGAGTTCATCCGGGGGGACCTACGAGCAGTACTTC.

CDR3 sequence reads: CASSFRSPEMETQYF. The CDR3 nucleotides read TGTGCCAGCAGCTTCCGCAGCCCCGAGATGGAGACCCAGTACTTC. This chain uses TRBV7-9 with TRBJ2-5; D is undetermined. The CDR3 has 15 residues. Germline V gives CDR1 SEHNR, CDR2 FQNEAQ (reference sequence). Trimming shortened V by 3 bases and J by 5 bases, and 16 bases separated the two germline ends.

This chain uses TRBV4-2 with TRBJ2-1; possibly TRBD1 or TRBD2 for D (5 bases each). Germline-derived CDR1 and CDR2 are LGHNA and YNFKEQ. Trimming cost V 0 bases and J 2 bases, with 5 bases left between them. The CDR3 runs to 14 residues. As DNA, the CDR3 is TGTGCCAGCAGCCAAGAGGGGGCCTACAATGAGCAGTTCTTC. This codes for CASSQEGAYNEQFF.

V is TRBV7-9 and J is TRBJ2-7; 7 bases match TRBD2. The germline V gene has CDR1 SEHNR and CDR2 FQNEAQ (reference sequence). The CDR3 length is 16 residues. V lost 2 bases to trimming and J lost 0 bases; unmatched junction nucleotides: 7. CDR3 nucleotide sequence: TGTGCCAGCAGCTTATTGGCGGGAGCATACTCCTACGAGCAGTACTTC. This codes for CASSLLAGAYSYEQYF. Variable domain in full (rest from reference TRBV7-9 and TRBJ2-7): DTGVSQNPRHKITKRGQNVTFRCDPISEHNRLYWYRQTLGQGPEFLTYFQNEAQLEKSRLLSDRFSAERPKGSFSTLEIQRTEQGDSAMYLCASSLLAGAYSYEQYFGPGTRLTVT.

This clonotype was counted many times. The rearrangement links TRBV6-2 or TRBV6-3 to TRBJ2-1; possible D gene TRBD1, 5 bases. V lost 7 bases to trimming and J lost 4 bases, with 17 bases between them. The germline CDR1 and CDR2 sequences are MNHEY and SVGEGT. The CDR3 loop spans 15 amino acids. CDR3 in amino acids: CASTDRKKGYNEQFF. Here the CDR3 DNA reads TGTGCCAGCACCGACAGAAAAAAAGGATACAATGAGCAGTTCTTC.

Points on this clonotype: The limits of the CDR3 on the DNA are not certain, so only TCRdb's listed CDR3 is given. The chain has TRBV20-1 and TRBJ1-4; the DNA was not used to check the table's D call, TRBD1. In germline, CDR1 is DFQATT, CDR2 SNEGSKA (reference sequence). Termini included, the CDR3 measures 17 amino acids. The CDR3 reads CSAREKFGTGALRKLFF.

A word on this clonotype: A much larger clone differs from this one at a single base, so this may be a read error. J is TRBJ1-1 and V is TRBV5-5, with TRBD1 matching over 11 bases. This CDR3 is built from 14 residues. Per the germline V gene, CDR1 is SGHKS and CDR2 is YYEKEE (reference sequence). In DNA, the CDR3 is TGTGCCCGCAGCTGGACAGGGGGCGCAACTGAAGCTTTCTTT. Translated, it gives CARSWTGGATEAFF.

This clonotype was detected a few times. This chain uses TRBV5-4 with TRBJ2-3; D is possibly TRBD1 (6 bases). Trimming removed 0 bases at V and 4 bases at J, with 9 bases between. The CDR3 consists of 14 residues. The V gene's germline CDR1 is SGHNT and CDR2 YYREEE (reference sequence). DNA of the CDR3: TGTGCCAGCAGCTTGGTTTCAGGGGCAGATACGCAGTATTTT. This encodes CASSLVSGADTQYF.

This clonotype was counted ten times or more. The rearrangement uses TRBV6-2 or TRBV6-3 and TRBJ2-3, with TRBD2 matching 10 bases. Germline assignment: CDR1 MNHEY and CDR2 SVGEGT. Germline trimming cut 2 bases from V and 1 base from J; bases unmatched to any gene: 9. The CDR3 is 18 amino acids. The CDR3 bases are TGTGCCAGCAGTTACCCCCCTCTAAGCGGGGGGGGCACAGATACGCAGTATTTT. Translating it yields CASSYPPLSGGGTDTQYF.

The chain combines TRBV7-2 with TRBJ1-1; D is unclear. Per germline, CDR1 SGHTA and CDR2 FQGNSA. V lost 8 bases, J lost 11 bases, and 15 bases lay in between. The CDR3 extends over 11 amino acids. This CDR3 reads CASAEGGRAFF. The CDR3 nucleotides read TGTGCCAGCGCCGAGGGAGGACGGGCTTTCTTT.

This clonotype has ten or more counts. CDR3 nucleotides: TGTGCCAGCAGTTCGACAACAGGGTTCAAGGATCAGCCCCAGCATTTT. It yields the protein CASSSTTGFKDQPQHF. This chain uses TRBV27 with TRBJ1-5; a possible D gene is TRBD1 (6 bases). CDR3 size: 16 residues. V was trimmed by 4 bases and J by 5 bases, leaving 18 bases between them. The germline V gene has CDR1 MNHEY and CDR2 SMNVEV (reference sequence).

Details on this clonotype: A much larger clone sits a single nucleotide away, making a read error possible. This chain uses TRBV28 with TRBJ1-4, with 11 bases aligning to TRBD1. CDR1 MDHEN and CDR2 SYDVKM come from the germline V gene. There are 16 residues in the CDR3. CDR3 sequence: CARSSGQGVYNEKLYF. The CDR3 DNA reads as TGTGCCAGGAGCTCGGGACAGGGGGTGTATAATGAAAAACTGTATTTT.

In its sample, this clonotype was seen a few times. The chain has TRBV29-1 and TRBJ2-1, with 8 bases matching TRBD2. CDR1 is SQVTM, CDR2 ANQGSEA, per germline. This CDR3 has 15 amino acids. J was trimmed by 5 bases and V by 5 bases; bases with no gene match: 11. Here the CDR3 DNA reads TGCAGCGTTACTAGCGGAGCCAGGGCCCACAATGAGCAGTTCTTC. This gives the protein CSVTSGARAHNEQFF.

This clonotype has only a few counts. The chain links TRBV28 to TRBJ2-1; possibly TRBD1 or TRBD2 for D (5 bases each). This CDR3 has 16 amino acids. The V gene lost 6 bases and the J gene lost 2 bases, with 17 bases spanning the gap. Germline V gene lookup returns CDR1 MDHEN and CDR2 SYDVKM. CDR3 in amino acids: CASSLVHRGPYNEQFF. Written as DNA, the CDR3 is TGTGCCAGCAGCCTAGTCCACCGGGGCCCCTACAATGAGCAGTTCTTC.

The chain has TRBV12-3 or TRBV12-4 and TRBJ1-5; tentative D call: TRBD1 (6 bases). This CDR3 has 17 amino acids. Trimming removed 6 bases at V and 3 bases at J, with 21 bases between. CDR3 nucleotides: TGTGCCAGCAGCCGAGCGGGGGGGGCGATGGCCAATCAGCCCCAGCATTTT. Translated, it gives CASSRAGGAMANQPQHF.

This clonotype was seen ten or more times. The V gene is TRBV6-6, the J gene TRBJ1-4; D is undetermined. Trimming removed 4 bases at V and 9 bases at J, with 18 bases between. The CDR3 extends over 15 amino acids. Germline V gives CDR1 MNHNY, CDR2 SVGAGI (reference sequence). The CDR3 DNA follows: TGTGCCAGCAGTTCACTGACCCCGAACTCGAAAAAACTGTTTTTT. Translation gives CASSSLTPNSKKLFF.

This clonotype was detected many times. CDR3 nucleotide sequence: TGTGCCAGCAGCTTAGGTGAAGATTCCTACGAGCAGTACTTC. This gives the protein CASSLGEDSYEQYF. This chain connects TRBV7-7 to TRBJ2-7; D is ambiguous. Germline-derived CDR1 and CDR2 are SSHAT and FNYEAQ (reference sequence). V lost 1 base, J lost 1 base, and 8 bases lay in between. The CDR3 consists of 14 residues. Together with reference TRBV7-7 and TRBJ2-7, the CDR3 gives the full variable domain: GAGVSQSPRYKVTKRGQDVTLRCDPISSHATLYWYQQALGQGPEFLTYFNYEAQPDKSGLPSDRFSAERPEGSISTLTIQRTEQRDSAMYRCASSLGEDSYEQYFGPGTRLTVT.